One sample yielded the 13 T cell receptor beta chains listed below, sequenced in a study of blood T cell repertoires in COVID-19. This table comes from immunoSEQ multiplex PCR, and its TCRdb copy is limited to in-frame clones, with some not included. The sample has roughly 88,000 clones, around 88% seen once. Input material: peripheral blood. These receptors came from a woman in her sixties with COVID-19, enrolled during active disease.

This clone showed up just a few times. This rearrangement joins TRBV24-1 to TRBJ2-1; the match to TRBD1 covers 10 bases. The CDR3 has 17 amino acids. The V gene end was trimmed by 2 bases and the J gene end by 6 bases; junction bases not matched to a gene: 9. The germline V gene encodes CDR1 KGHDR and CDR2 SFDVKD. The CDR3 loop is CATSDSTGTGVFNEQFF. CDR3 bases: TGTGCCACCAGTGATTCCACCGGGACAGGGGTTTTCAATGAGCAGTTCTTC.

The chain has TRBV6-2 or TRBV6-3 and TRBJ1-1; 7 positions match TRBD1. V was pared by 2 bases and J by 1 base, with 4 bases of the junction left unmatched. CDR3 length equals 15 residues. Germline CDR1 is MNHEY and CDR2 is SVGEGT. The CDR3 sequence is CASSYGQEGNTEAFF. The CDR3 nucleotides are TGTGCCAGCAGTTACGGACAGGAGGGGAACACTGAAGCTTTCTTT.

The chain combines TRBV6-1 with TRBJ2-3, with a possible D match to TRBD2 (5 bases). Germline V gene sequence: CDR1 MNHNS, CDR2 SASEGT. V shed 6 bases and J shed 0 bases, with 22 bases lying between them. The CDR3 covers 18 residues. In DNA form, the CDR3 reads TGTGCCAGCAGCGAACCCCCCCCTGGAGCGGCTAGCACAGATACGCAGTATTTT. Translating gives CASSEPPPGAASTDTQYF.

The chain couples TRBV11-2 to TRBJ1-1, with no clear D. The V and J ends lost 0 bases and 2 bases respectively, with 7 bases between them. Germline V gives CDR1 SGHAT, CDR2 FQNNGV. The CDR3 runs to 14 residues. CDR3 amino acids: CASSLEWRNTEAFF. The CDR3, as DNA: TGTGCCAGCAGCTTAGAATGGAGAAACACTGAAGCTTTCTTT. Full variable domain (rest looked up from reference TRBV11-2 and TRBJ1-1): EAGVAQSPRYKIIEKRQSVAFWCNPISGHATLYWYQQILGQGPKLLIQFQNNGVVDDSQLPKDRFSAERLKGVDSTLKIQPAKLEDSAVYLCASSLEWRNTEAFFGQGTRLTVV.

The chain combines TRBV7-2 with TRBJ2-6; D is uncertain. The V end was cut by 1 base, the J end by 0 bases, with 4 bases between. Germline loops: CDR1 SGHTA, CDR2 FQGNSA. The CDR3 sequence is 15 residues long. The CDR3 reads CASSLVSSGANVLTF. DNA for the CDR3: TGTGCCAGCAGCTTAGTGAGCTCTGGGGCCAACGTCCTGACTTTC.

V gene TRBV11-2 combines with J gene TRBJ2-5; no reliable D call. V lost 6 bases, J lost 4 bases, and 9 bases lay in between. The CDR3 totals 12 residues. Germline V CDR1 and CDR2: SGHAT, FQNNGV. CDR3: CASRVVGETQYF. The CDR3 DNA reads TGTGCCAGCAGGGTAGTCGGAGAGACCCAGTACTTC.

V is TRBV3-1 (or the pseudogene TRBV3-2) and J is TRBJ2-1; possible D gene TRBD2, 6 bases. Germline loops: CDR1 LGHDT, CDR2 YNNKEL (reference sequence). V dropped 2 bases and J dropped 10 bases, with 9 bases sitting between them. CDR3 length: 12 amino acids. The CDR3: CASSQRGREQFF. In nucleotides, the CDR3 is TGTGCCAGCAGCCAACGGGGGAGGGAGCAGTTCTTC.

There are a few counts of this clone. The chain has TRBV27 and TRBJ2-7, with a possible D match to TRBD2 (6 bases). V lost 5 bases to trimming and J lost 1 base, with 12 bases between them. Germline V gene data show CDR1 as MNHEY and CDR2 as SMNVEV (reference sequence). This CDR3 is built from 14 residues. This CDR3 reads CASSPRGRSYEQYF. CDR3 in DNA: TGTGCCAGCAGTCCACGGGGGAGATCCTACGAGCAGTACTTC.

This CDR3 is CSARGQVEQYF. The CDR3, as DNA: TGCAGTGCTAGAGGACAGGTAGAACAGTACTTC. This chain joins TRBV20-1 and TRBJ2-7; TRBD1 might be the D (6 bases). Germline V CDR1 and CDR2: DFQATT, SNEGSKA (reference sequence). This CDR3 is 11 amino acids long. V lost 1 base and J 10 bases, leaving 11 bases between the germline ends.

As to this clone: Mismatch with germline at one junction end may stem from a read error. J is TRBJ1-2 and V is TRBV6-5; 9 positions match TRBD1. This CDR3 has 12 residues. The V gene's germline CDR1 is MNHEY and CDR2 SVGAGI. The CDR3 protein is CASGFRDRAFNF. CDR3 bases: TGTGCCAGCGGCTTTAGGGACAGGGCCTTCAACTTC.

The rearrangement links TRBV27 to TRBJ2-2, with D possibly TRBD1 on 5 matching bases. Deletions cut 7 bases from V and 6 bases from J, with 21 bases between. Germline V gives CDR1 MNHEY, CDR2 SMNVEV (reference sequence). CDR3 length: 16 residues. The CDR3 DNA follows: TGTGCCAGCAATAATGGCCCTAATAGGGGCGCCGGGGAGCTGTTTTTT. Residues: CASNNGPNRGAGELFF.

This rearrangement joins TRBV18 to TRBJ1-4, with D perhaps matching TRBD1 (5 bases). The CDR3 sequence is 15 residues long. V lost 0 bases and J 7 bases, leaving 12 bases between the germline ends. CDR1 is KGHSH, CDR2 LQKENI, per germline. CDR3 coding DNA: TGTGCCAGCTCACCACCCGGGGGGGACGGTGAAAAACTGTTTTTT. It specifies CASSPPGGDGEKLFF.

V usage is TRBV27 and J usage is TRBJ1-4; 9 bases agree with TRBD1. V lost 3 bases and J lost 1; bases outside the gene matches: 6. Germline V lookup: CDR1 MNHEY, CDR2 SMNVEV (reference sequence). This CDR3 has 17 residues. CDR3 bases: TGTGCCAGCAGTTTCTACCCGGGACAGGGAACTAATGAAAAACTGTTTTTT. It encodes CASSFYPGQGTNEKLFF.